In its sample, the clone carrying this T cell receptor (beta chain) was seen once. V lost 5 bases and J lost 0, with 5 bases in between. CDR1 LNHNV and CDR2 YYDKDF come from the germline V gene (reference sequence). The CDR3 has 13 residues. The table came from immunoSEQ multiplex PCR; TCRdb's copy has only in-frame clones and leaves some out. The repertoire holds 150,000 to 200,000 clones, about 90% seen once, with less than 2.5% in the top ten. This sample stems from a study of T cell responses to AZD1222 COVID-19 vaccine. This material consisted of peripheral blood, taken on day 0 of AZD1222 vaccination. V gene TRBV15 combines with J gene TRBJ1-5; D is ambiguous. The TCR comes from an adult in good health. CDR3 in DNA: TGTGCCACCAGCGTACATAGCAATCAGCCCCAGCATTTT. Protein product: CATSVHSNQPQHF. The variable domain in full, completed from reference TRBV15 and TRBJ1-5, reads DAMVIQNPRYQVTQFGKPVTLSCSQTLNHNVMYWYQQKSSQAPKLLFHYYDKDFNNEADTPDNFQSRRPNTSFCFLDIRSPGLGDTAMYLCATSVHSNQPQHFGDGTRLSIL.